One and the same sample provided the 9 T cell receptor beta chains below, sequenced in a study of shared clonotypes between healthy human individuals. Data came from immunoSEQ multiplex PCR; TCRdb stores just in-frame clones and leaves some out. This sample has around 2.1 million clones, with about 94% found just once. Sequencing input: naive CD4+ T cells sorted from blood. Subset indicated: CD45RA+ positively selected. The receptor set was obtained from a young man in good health.

The V gene is TRBV7-2, the J gene TRBJ2-5; D is ambiguous. Germline V gives CDR1 SGHTA, CDR2 FQGNSA. The CDR3 contains 13 residues. The V gene lost 5 bases and the J gene lost 3 bases, with 10 bases spanning the gap. The CDR3 loop reads CASSPRGEETQYF. The CDR3 DNA reads TGTGCCAGCAGCCCACGCGGAGAAGAGACCCAGTACTTC.

The genes are TRBV6-6 and TRBJ1-2; no reliable D call. Trimming cost V 5 bases and J 3 bases, with 7 bases left between them. CDR3 length: 12 amino acids. Germline V gives CDR1 MNHNY, CDR2 SVGAGI (reference sequence). The CDR3 bases are TGTGCCAGCAGTAAACAAGACTATGGCTACACCTTC. Encoded protein: CASSKQDYGYTF.

The chain employs TRBV20-1 and TRBJ1-2; D unresolved. The CDR3 runs to 10 residues. CDR1 and CDR2 from the germline V gene are DFQATT and SNEGSKA (reference sequence). The ends were cut back, 5 bases at V and 8 bases at J, with 9 bases in the middle. The CDR3, as DNA: TGCAGTGCTCCCCTAAGGGGCTACACCTTC. This sequence encodes CSAPLRGYTF.

The V gene is TRBV28, the J gene TRBJ1-2, with D tentatively TRBD1 (5 bases). Trimming stripped 5 bases from V and 5 bases from J, with 12 bases between. CDR1 and CDR2 (germline): MDHEN, SYDVKM. The CDR3 runs 13 residues. CDR3 residues: CASSLIEGYGYTF. The CDR3 DNA reads as TGTGCCAGCAGTCTGATAGAGGGGTATGGCTACACCTTC.

This clone showed up just a few times. This specimen includes other DNA sequences encoding the same CDR3. This chain links TRBV9 with TRBJ1-5; D gene uncertain. The V end was cut by 0 bases, the J end by 6 bases, with 7 bases between. The CDR3 consists of 13 residues. Germline loops: CDR1 SGDLS, CDR2 YYNGEE. The CDR3, as DNA: TGTGCCAGCAGCGTAGACGGGAGTCAGCCCCAGCATTTT. It encodes CASSVDGSQPQHF.

The rearrangement joins TRBV9 to TRBJ2-2; a weak D match, TRBD1 (7 bases). V lost 3 bases and J lost 4, with 13 bases in between. Germline CDR1 reads SGDLS; CDR2 reads YYNGEE. The CDR3 length is 15 residues. This CDR3 reads CASSAGGGTTGELFF. In DNA, the CDR3 is TGTGCCAGCAGCGCCGGAGGGGGCACCACCGGGGAGCTGTTTTTT.

The chain couples TRBV29-1 to TRBJ2-5; unclear D gene. V lost 4 bases, J lost 1 base, and 10 bases lay in between. Germline lookup yields CDR1 SQVTM and CDR2 ANQGSEA. This CDR3 region has 13 residues. CDR3 region: CSVGGSSQETQYF. The CDR3 DNA reads as TGCAGCGTTGGCGGAAGCAGCCAAGAGACCCAGTACTTC.

This clone occurred once. The chain links TRBV14 to TRBJ2-1, with D tentatively TRBD2 (6 bases). The CDR3 covers 15 residues. Per the germline V gene, CDR1 is SGHDN and CDR2 is FVKESK. V was pared by 3 bases and J by 7 bases, with 16 bases between. CDR3 nucleotide sequence: TGTGCCAGCAGCCAGGGGGTAGCAGGAGGGAATGAGCAGTTCTTC. It specifies CASSQGVAGGNEQFF.

The chain links TRBV6-5 to TRBJ2-5; D may be TRBD2 (5 bases). V gave up 5 bases and J gave up 7 bases, with 17 bases separating them. CDR3 length equals 14 residues. Germline assignment: CDR1 MNHEY and CDR2 SVGAGI. The CDR3 DNA follows: TGTGCCAGCAGTCCCCCTCTCGGGAAGATGACCCAGTACTTC. The encoded protein is CASSPPLGKMTQYF.